The 10 T cell receptor beta chains in this list originate from one sample, sequenced in a study of cytomegalovirus exposure and HLA in healthy donors. The PCR had 60 Vbeta and 13 Jbeta primers. Profiled with immunoSEQ multiplex PCR; TCRdb holds only in-frame clones, not every one. In total, the table holds around 75,000 clones. Specimen: PBMCs. The receptors derive from a man in his forties or fifties in good health and CMV-seropositive.

The gene calls are TRBV30 and TRBJ2-7; 7 positions match TRBD2. The V gene end was trimmed by 7 bases and the J gene end by 4 bases; junction bases not matched to a gene: 7. Germline CDR1 GTSNPN, CDR2 SVGIG (reference sequence). The CDR3 extends over 12 amino acids. The CDR3 sequence: CALKGGGYEQYV. As DNA, the CDR3 is TGTGCCTTAAAGGGCGGGGGATACGAGCAGTACGTC.

Regarding this clone: One end of the junction varies from germline; a read error may be responsible. J is TRBJ2-4 and V is TRBV29-1; 8 bases match TRBD1. This CDR3 region has 12 residues. In germline, CDR1 is SQVTM, CDR2 ANQGSEA. CDR3 protein: CSSRDRSDRAHF. The CDR3 region has the DNA TGCAGCTCTCGGGACCGGTCGGACAGGGCCCACTTC.

This chain connects TRBV6-6 to TRBJ1-2; D is ambiguous. Germline V gene sequence: CDR1 MNHNY, CDR2 SVGAGI (reference sequence). Trimming removed 5 bases at V and 2 bases at J, with 12 bases between. This CDR3 is built from 14 residues. CDR3 bases: TGTGCCAGCAGTCCTCAGGAACCCAACTATGGCTACACCTTC. Amino acids: CASSPQEPNYGYTF.

The rearrangement uses TRBV10-3 and TRBJ1-1; D possibly corresponds to TRBD1 (6 bases). CDR1 ENHRY and CDR2 SYGVKD come from the germline V gene. Trimming cost V 6 bases and J 0 bases, with 20 bases left between them. This CDR3 is built from 17 residues. CDR3 region: CAIREPLTGNMNTEAFF. The CDR3 bases are TGTGCCATCAGGGAGCCTCTGACAGGAAACATGAACACTGAAGCTTTCTTT.

The V call is TRBV12-5, the J call TRBJ2-2; 7 bases agree with TRBD2. Unmatched junction bases numbered 4, after V lost 3 bases and J lost 3 bases. CDR3 length: 15 residues. Germline V lookup: CDR1 LGHNT, CDR2 FRNRAP. The CDR3 here is CASGFGLGDTGELFF. The CDR3 nucleotides read TGTGCTAGTGGTTTCGGACTAGGGGACACCGGGGAGCTGTTTTTT.

The chain is built from TRBV28 and TRBJ1-1; D gene uncertain. CDR3 length: 13 amino acids. Trimming took 3 bases from V and 5 from J, leaving 10 bases between them. The germline V gene encodes CDR1 MDHEN and CDR2 SYDVKM. The CDR3 coding sequence is TGTGCCAGCAGTTTCCCTGCGGGTACTGAAGCTTTCTTT. Translation gives CASSFPAGTEAFF.

The V gene is TRBV19, the J gene TRBJ2-7, with 7 bases lining up with TRBD2. In germline, CDR1 is LNHDA, CDR2 SQIVND (reference sequence). V was clipped by 6 bases and J by 5 bases; unmatched bases: 7. CDR3 length: 13 amino acids. CDR3 sequence: CASREGGADEQYF. CDR3 bases: TGTGCCAGTAGGGAGGGAGGGGCGGACGAGCAGTACTTC.

V gene TRBV5-5 combines with J gene TRBJ2-7; D might be TRBD2 (5 bases). CDR3 length: 14 amino acids. The germline V gene has CDR1 SGHKS and CDR2 YYEKEE (reference sequence). Between the trimmed V and J ends, which lost 2 bases and 2 bases, there was a span of 11 bases. In DNA, the CDR3 is TGTGCCAGCAGCTTTGAGGGTTCCCCCTACGAGCAGTACGTC. Protein sequence: CASSFEGSPYEQYV.

This chain links TRBV9 with TRBJ2-1; 13 bases agree with TRBD2. Germline V lookup: CDR1 SGDLS, CDR2 YYNGEE. The CDR3 consists of 16 residues. V trimming: 2 bases; J trimming: 4 bases; junction bases outside the gene matches: 3. The CDR3 protein is CASSVTSGRTYNEQFF. As DNA, the CDR3 is TGTGCCAGCAGCGTGACTAGCGGGAGGACTTACAATGAGCAGTTCTTC.

The chain links TRBV29-1 to TRBJ1-1, with a tentative D call TRBD1 (6 bases). CDR1 is SQVTM, CDR2 ANQGSEA, per germline. This CDR3 contains 13 residues. V lost 7 bases, J lost 11 bases, and 23 bases lay in between. The CDR3 sequence: CSALDSGEWGAFF. The CDR3 DNA sequence: TGCAGCGCTTTGGACAGTGGGGAGTGGGGCGCTTTCTTT. The complete variable domain, with remaining parts taken from reference TRBV29-1 and TRBJ1-1, reads SAVISQKPSRDICQRGTSLTIQCQVDSQVTMMFWYRQQPGQSLTLIATANQGSEATYESGFVIDKFPISRPNLTFSTLTVSNMSPEDSSIYLCSALDSGEWGAFFGQGTRLTVV.